This TCR beta chain was observed in a study of graft-versus-host responses after intestinal transplantation. Turning to the study itself: Each patient got anti-thymocyte globulin induction, then tacrolimus and steroids for around three years.

Method: immunoSEQ multiplex PCR; TCRdb's copy keeps in-frame clones and lacks some. The table shows approximately 90,000 clones, with about four fifths occurring only once. The CDR3 is made up of 14 amino acids. Trimming at V came to 4 bases and at J to 5 bases, leaving 7 bases not matched to a gene. The germline CDR1 and CDR2 sequences are SGHNT and YYREEE (reference sequence). The table lists this clone with a count of one. Its antigen is undetermined. J is TRBJ1-1 and V is TRBV5-4, with 8 nucleotides matching TRBD1. Sequenced here: unstimulated CD4+ T cells sorted from spleen or lymph node cells, sampled before intestinal transplant. The TCR originated in a human donor who received an intestinal transplant. The CDR3 loop reads CASSRGQESTEAFF. Written as DNA, the CDR3 is TGTGCCAGCAGCCGGGGACAGGAATCTACTGAAGCTTTCTTT.